The 32 T cell receptor beta chains below were found in one sample sequenced in a study of blood T cell repertoires in COVID-19. Sequencing was performed with immunoSEQ multiplex PCR; in TCRdb, only in-frame clones are kept and a portion is missing. The table has around 260,000 clones, about nine tenths seen once. The sequencing input was peripheral blood. These receptors were collected from a man aged 55 to 70 who had recovered from COVID-19.

The gene calls are TRBV20-1 and TRBJ2-5; 10 bases match TRBD2. Trimming removed 3 bases from V and 5 bases from J; junction bases left unmatched: 21. Germline V CDR1 and CDR2: DFQATT, SNEGSKA (reference sequence). CDR3 length: 19 amino acids. CDR3 protein: CSASSLGVAGGPEWETQYF. DNA of the CDR3: TGCAGTGCTAGTTCTCTGGGGGTAGCGGGGGGTCCAGAGTGGGAGACCCAGTACTTC.

In the case of this clone: This CDR3 is also generated by other DNA sequences in the sample. The V gene is TRBV5-4, the J gene TRBJ2-2; TRBD2 agrees at 9 bases. With 0 bases clipped from V and 3 bases from J, the junction kept 0 bases outside the gene matches. The CDR3 covers 15 residues. Germline V gene data show CDR1 as SGHNT and CDR2 as YYREEE (reference sequence). The CDR3 DNA follows: TGTGCCAGCAGCTTGGGACTAGCGGACACCGGGGAGCTGTTTTTT. The encoded protein is CASSLGLADTGELFF. Complete variable domain (other parts from reference TRBV5-4 and TRBJ2-2): ETGVTQSPTHLIKTRGQQVTLRCSSQSGHNTVSWYQQALGQGPQFIFQYYREEENGRGNFPPRFSGLQFPNYSSELNVNALELDDSALYLCASSLGLADTGELFFGEGSRLTVL.

The chain is built from TRBV5-4 and TRBJ2-2; tentatively, D is TRBD1 (6 bases). V was pared by 6 bases and J by 0 bases, with 12 bases between. The CDR3 spans 15 residues. Germline CDR1 is SGHNT and CDR2 is YYREEE (reference sequence). CDR3 sequence reads: CASTRDITNTGELFF. CDR3 sequence (DNA): TGTGCCAGCACTCGGGACATTACGAACACCGGGGAGCTGTTTTTT. Full variable domain (outside the CDR3, taken from reference TRBV5-4 and TRBJ2-2): ETGVTQSPTHLIKTRGQQVTLRCSSQSGHNTVSWYQQALGQGPQFIFQYYREEENGRGNFPPRFSGLQFPNYSSELNVNALELDDSALYLCASTRDITNTGELFFGEGSRLTVL.

The J gene is TRBJ2-3, the V gene TRBV5-1, with TRBD2 matching 15 bases. Germline V gives CDR1 SGHRS, CDR2 YFSETQ. This CDR3 is built from 18 residues. V shed 4 bases and J 1 base; nucleotides not matched to a gene: 7. CDR3 residues: CASSGGLAGGRGTDTQYF. CDR3 in DNA: TGCGCCAGCAGCGGTGGACTAGCGGGGGGGCGAGGCACAGATACGCAGTATTTT. The variable domain in full, completed from reference TRBV5-1 and TRBJ2-3, reads KAGVTQTPRYLIKTRGQQVTLSCSPISGHRSVSWYQQTPGQGLQFLFEYFSETQRNKGNFPGRFSGRQFSNSRSEMNVSTLELGDSALYLCASSGGLAGGRGTDTQYFGPGTRLTVL.

The chain has TRBV6-1 and TRBJ2-3; a possible D gene is TRBD2 (5 bases). The V gene's germline CDR1 is MNHNS and CDR2 SASEGT. V lost 1 base and J lost 6, with 14 bases in between. The CDR3 is 15 residues long. CDR3 sequence: CASSEEEGRRDTQYF. The CDR3 DNA reads as TGTGCCAGCAGTGAAGAAGAAGGCAGGAGGGATACGCAGTATTTT.

This clone has a single count. This rearrangement joins TRBV9 to TRBJ2-1; D uncertain. The CDR3 is made up of 16 amino acids. Germline CDR1 reads SGDLS; CDR2 reads YYNGEE. The V end was cut by 0 bases, the J end by 4 bases, with 14 bases between. CDR3: CASSVAWATEYNEQFF. In DNA form, the CDR3 reads TGTGCCAGCAGCGTAGCTTGGGCGACGGAATACAATGAGCAGTTCTTC.

About this clone itself: The sample holds other DNA sequences that translate to the same CDR3. The chain employs TRBV6-5 and TRBJ1-2; D might be TRBD1 (5 bases). Trimming cost V 0 bases and J 1 base, with 6 bases left between them. The CDR3 consists of 14 residues. The germline V gene has CDR1 MNHEY and CDR2 SVGAGI. The CDR3 DNA sequence: TGTGCCAGCAGTTACTCGGGGGGTAACTATGGCTACACCTTC. The encoded protein is CASSYSGGNYGYTF.

J is TRBJ1-2 and V is TRBV2, with a possible D match to TRBD1 (6 bases). CDR3 size: 14 residues. Germline V gene sequence: CDR1 SNHLY, CDR2 FYNNEI. The germline V and J ends were trimmed by 7 bases and 1 base, with 13 bases remaining between them. CDR3 nucleotides: TGTGCCAGCATCAGGGGCGATGTTAACTATGGCTACACCTTC. Encoded protein: CASIRGDVNYGYTF.

This clone was counted a few times. The CDR3 here is CASSPRQGATGELFF. In DNA, the CDR3 is TGTGCCAGCAGCCCTAGACAGGGGGCGACCGGGGAGCTGTTTTTT. This chain uses TRBV4-2 with TRBJ2-2; 10 bases match TRBD1. V lost 4 bases, J lost 5 bases, and 4 bases stayed unmatched. Germline V gene lookup returns CDR1 LGHNA and CDR2 YNFKEQ. The CDR3 totals 15 residues.

The rearrangement links TRBV5-1 to TRBJ1-2, with D tentatively TRBD1 (5 bases). CDR3 length: 13 amino acids. CDR1 and CDR2 from the germline V gene are SGHRS and YFSETQ. V was cut by 2 bases and J by 4 bases, with 9 bases left in between. The CDR3 sequence is CASSLTDSYGYTF. As DNA, the CDR3 is TGCGCCAGCAGCTTAACTGACAGCTATGGCTACACCTTC.

The rearrangement links TRBV6-5 to TRBJ1-2; no definite D call. V was pared by 0 bases and J by 5 bases, with 7 bases between. There are 13 residues in the CDR3. Germline CDR1 is MNHEY and CDR2 is SVGAGI. The CDR3 spells CASSYSAGYGYTF. CDR3 DNA: TGTGCCAGCAGTTACTCGGCGGGGTATGGCTACACCTTC.

This chain connects TRBV4-2 to TRBJ1-1; 9 positions agree with TRBD1. The CDR3 runs 17 residues. The germline V gene has CDR1 LGHNA and CDR2 YNFKEQ. Losses at the gene ends were 4 bases for V and 6 bases for J; bases not matched to a gene: 15. CDR3 residues: CASSPPGQGSQYAEAFF. As DNA, the CDR3 is TGTGCCAGCAGCCCCCCGGGACAGGGCTCCCAGTACGCTGAAGCTTTCTTT.

This chain joins TRBV19 and TRBJ1-1, with 11 bases lining up with TRBD1. V shed 2 bases and J 10 bases; nucleotides not matched to a gene: 6. The CDR3 consists of 14 residues. CDR1 is LNHDA and CDR2 is SQIVND in the germline V gene (reference sequence). CDR3 in DNA: TGTGCCAGTAGTATAAGGACAGGGGGCCGGGGAGCTTTCTTT. Its protein product is CASSIRTGGRGAFF. The full variable domain, in which reference TRBV19 and TRBJ1-1 provide the parts outside the CDR3, is DGGITQSPKYLFRKEGQNVTLSCEQNLNHDAMYWYRQDPGQGLRLIYYSQIVNDFQKGDIAEGYSVSREKKESFPLTVTSAQKNPTAFYLCASSIRTGGRGAFFGQGTRLTVV.

The chain recombines TRBV6-2 or TRBV6-3 with TRBJ2-7, with 7 bases matching TRBD2. This CDR3 spans 13 amino acids. The trim removed 6 bases at V and 3 bases at J, leaving 5 bases unmatched. Germline assignment: CDR1 MNHEY and CDR2 SVGEGT. DNA of the CDR3: TGTGCCAGCAGCCGATCGGGGGGCTACGAGCAGTACTTC. Protein: CASSRSGGYEQYF.

The V call is TRBV27, the J call TRBJ1-2, with 8 nucleotides matching TRBD1. CDR3 length equals 15 residues. V shed 4 bases, J shed 4 bases, and the junction held 8 bases outside the gene matches. The germline V gene encodes CDR1 MNHEY and CDR2 SMNVEV (reference sequence). CDR3 nucleotide sequence: TGTGCCAGCAGTTACGGGGGGCAGGGGGCCTATGGCTACACCTTC. It yields the protein CASSYGGQGAYGYTF.

This clone was counted between two and nine times. The rearrangement joins TRBV2 to TRBJ1-1; 9 bases align to TRBD1. With 3 bases clipped from V and 6 bases from J, the junction kept 8 bases outside the gene matches. CDR3 length: 15 amino acids. Germline loops: CDR1 SNHLY, CDR2 FYNNEI. CDR3: CASSDHRDREPEAFF. As DNA, the CDR3 is TGTGCCAGCAGTGACCATAGGGACAGGGAACCTGAAGCTTTCTTT.

CDR3 sequence (DNA): TGTGCCTGGAACAGGGGGCGGAAGCACCAGAGCTCCTACAATGAGCAGTTCTTC. Residues: CAWNRGRKHQSSYNEQFF. The chain combines TRBV30 with TRBJ2-1; TRBD1 aligns across 9 bases. V dropped 4 bases and J dropped 0; count of bases not matched to a gene: 13. Germline V CDR1 and CDR2: GTSNPN, SVGIG (reference sequence). The CDR3 totals 18 residues.

The rearrangement uses TRBV6-5 and TRBJ1-2; 9 bases are a match to TRBD1. Germline V CDR1 and CDR2: MNHEY, SVGAGI. This CDR3 is 14 amino acids long. V dropped 4 bases and J dropped 7; count of bases not matched to a gene: 7. The CDR3 DNA follows: TGTGCCAGCAGTTTCACTGGACAGGGGATTGGCTACACCTTC. Translated: CASSFTGQGIGYTF.

This clone was found a few times. The V call is TRBV12-3 or TRBV12-4, the J call TRBJ2-7; D might be TRBD2 (6 bases). Trimming cost V 6 bases and J 1 base, with 10 bases left between them. CDR3 size: 13 residues. CDR3 nucleotide sequence: TGTGCCAGCAGGGGGACTCCTTCCTACGAGCAGTACTTC. It codes for CASRGTPSYEQYF.

This clone appeared a single time. CDR3 DNA sequence: TGCGCCAGCAGCGAAACTCCTAGCACAGATACGCAGTATTTT. The encoded protein is CASSETPSTDTQYF. V is TRBV5-1 and J is TRBJ2-3, with D hard to call. This CDR3 has 14 residues. Trimming shortened V by 4 bases and J by 0 bases, and 9 bases separated the two germline ends. Germline-derived CDR1 and CDR2 are SGHRS and YFSETQ. Based on the CDR3 plus reference TRBV5-1 and TRBJ2-3, the full variable domain is KAGVTQTPRYLIKTRGQQVTLSCSPISGHRSVSWYQQTPGQGLQFLFEYFSETQRNKGNFPGRFSGRQFSNSRSEMNVSTLELGDSALYLCASSETPSTDTQYFGPGTRLTVL.

The chain employs TRBV29-1 and TRBJ2-7; 7 positions agree with TRBD1. CDR3 length: 13 residues. J was trimmed by 1 base and V by 6 bases; bases with no gene match: 6. CDR1 is SQVTM, CDR2 ANQGSEA, per germline. The CDR3 reads CSVAGTASYEQYF. The CDR3 bases are TGCAGCGTCGCCGGGACAGCTTCCTACGAGCAGTACTTC.

The sample holds one count of this clone. The V call is TRBV5-6, the J call TRBJ2-2, with D possibly matching TRBD2 (6 bases). Trimming cost V 7 bases and J 7 bases, with 14 bases left between them. This CDR3 is 13 amino acids long. The germline V gene encodes CDR1 SGHDT and CDR2 YYEEEE. CDR3 nucleotide sequence: TGTGCCAGCGGGGTAGCGGTAGTCGGGGAGCTGTTTTTT. Translating gives CASGVAVVGELFF.

This clone was seen once. The chain couples TRBV15 to TRBJ1-5; 8 bases line up with TRBD1. The CDR3 totals 18 residues. The V segment lost 0 bases and the J segment 0 bases; nucleotides outside the gene matches: 7. Looked up from germline, CDR1 is LNHNV and CDR2 is YYDKDF (reference sequence). CDR3 bases: TGTGCCACCAGCAGAGATGGAGGGACAGGCTATAGCAATCAGCCCCAGCATTTT. This translates into CATSRDGGTGYSNQPQHF.

This rearrangement joins TRBV9 to TRBJ2-2; D is uncertain. The germline gives CDR1 SGDLS, CDR2 YYNGEE. Trimming stripped 5 bases from V and 1 base from J, with 6 bases between. The CDR3 spans 13 residues. In DNA form, the CDR3 reads TGTGCCAGCAGGTCAGGGAACACCGGGGAGCTGTTTTTT. Translated: CASRSGNTGELFF.

The gene calls are TRBV15 and TRBJ1-5; 7 bases match TRBD1. Germline V gene lookup returns CDR1 LNHNV and CDR2 YYDKDF (reference sequence). J was trimmed by 1 base and V by 2 bases; bases with no gene match: 5. CDR3 length: 16 residues. In DNA, the CDR3 is TGTGCCACCAGCAGAACGGACAGGAAAAGCAATCAGCCCCAGCATTTT. Residues: CATSRTDRKSNQPQHF.

In this sample, this clone turned up a few times. The chain is built from TRBV19 and TRBJ1-2; the D gene is possibly TRBD1 (5 bases). Trimming pared 7 bases from V and 8 bases from J, leaving 20 bases between. The CDR3 runs to 14 residues. Germline assignment: CDR1 LNHDA and CDR2 SQIVND (reference sequence). The CDR3 loop reads CASTSPGGNRGYTF. CDR3 sequence (DNA): TGTGCCAGTACTTCCCCGGGGGGGAACCGGGGCTACACCTTC. Looking up the rest from reference TRBV19 and TRBJ1-2 gives the full variable domain: DGGITQSPKYLFRKEGQNVTLSCEQNLNHDAMYWYRQDPGQGLRLIYYSQIVNDFQKGDIAEGYSVSREKKESFPLTVTSAQKNPTAFYLCASTSPGGNRGYTFGSGTRLTVV.

The chain has TRBV10-1 and TRBJ2-5; a weak D match, TRBD1 (6 bases). Germline-derived CDR1 and CDR2 are WNHNN and SYGVQD (reference sequence). This CDR3 contains 13 residues. Trimming took off 3 bases at V and 7 bases at J, with 12 bases between the two ends. CDR3 sequence: CASSELRGGTQYF. The CDR3 coding sequence is TGCGCCAGCAGTGAACTCAGGGGTGGGACCCAGTACTTC.

V usage is TRBV6-1 and J usage is TRBJ2-1, with 8 nucleotides matching TRBD2. The junction had 8 bases not matched to a gene; V was cut back by 4 bases and J by 0 bases. The CDR3 loop spans 17 amino acids. Germline V gene data show CDR1 as MNHNS and CDR2 as SASEGT. The CDR3 nucleotides are TGTGCCAGCAGTGTGGGGCGGGGGGCCTCCTCCTACAATGAGCAGTTCTTC. Its translation: CASSVGRGASSYNEQFF.

Of note for this clone: The germline gene is not matched at one end of the junction; a read error may be the cause. The gene calls are TRBV5-4 and TRBJ2-5; unclear D gene. This CDR3 contains 13 residues. The germline V gene encodes CDR1 SGHNT and CDR2 YYREEE (reference sequence). CDR3 in amino acids: CASSSEEARVVDF. The CDR3 DNA reads as TGTGCCAGCAGCTCCGAAGAAGCCCGGGTTGTCGACTTC.

The genes are TRBV6-1 and TRBJ1-1, with 12 bases matching TRBD1. V lost 3 bases, J lost 6 bases, and 5 bases stayed unmatched. The CDR3 consists of 15 residues. Germline CDR1 is MNHNS and CDR2 is SASEGT. The CDR3 region has the DNA TGTGCCAGCAGTGATAGGGACAGGGGGCGGGCTGAAGCTTTCTTT. Translated: CASSDRDRGRAEAFF.

The chain couples TRBV7-6 to TRBJ2-5; D ambiguous. The CDR3 is 15 residues long. Trimming pared 5 bases from V and 2 bases from J, leaving 15 bases between. The germline CDR1 and CDR2 sequences are SGHVS and FNYEAQ. In nucleotides, the CDR3 is TGTGCCAGCAGCGTCGACTTGGGTAGGCAAGAGACCCAGTACTTC. This translates into CASSVDLGRQETQYF.

The chain links TRBV9 to TRBJ1-1; perhaps TRBD1 as D (5 bases). V was cut by 4 bases and J by 6 bases, with 22 bases left in between. The CDR3 has 16 residues. Germline CDR1 SGDLS, CDR2 YYNGEE. The CDR3 DNA reads as TGTGCCAGCAGCCCCAAGGCGGGAGGGACCTACGCTGAAGCTTTCTTT. Its protein is CASSPKAGGTYAEAFF.